The T cell receptor (beta chain) described here comes from a study of blood T cell repertoires in COVID-19. Germline assignment: CDR1 MDHEN and CDR2 SYDVKM. CDR3 length equals 15 residues. V was trimmed by 7 bases and J by 1 base, leaving 14 bases between them. Assay: immunoSEQ multiplex PCR; the TCRdb copy retains only in-frame clones and omits some. The sample yields tens of thousands of clones, about 85% seen once. The receptor was derived from a man at least 80 years old with acute or convalescent COVID-19. The V call is TRBV28, the J call TRBJ1-5, with D possibly TRBD1 on 6 matching bases. Source material: peripheral blood. The chain's CDR3 is CASMVQGLSNQPQHF. CDR3 DNA sequence: TGTGCCAGCATGGTACAGGGACTAAGCAATCAGCCCCAGCATTTT.